This record looks at one T cell receptor (beta chain) sequence and its context. The sample comes from a study of blood T cells in healthy people across ages. The CDR3 is 18 amino acids. The V gene lost 0 bases and the J gene lost 1 base, with 16 bases spanning the gap. Germline loops: CDR1 DFQATT, CDR2 SNEGSKA (reference sequence). Sample-barcoded 5' priming and a J-beta primer mix drove a second PCR of about 6 to 12 cycles. A single record per CDR3 protein comes from TCRdb applying MiXCR to the 5' RACE reads. Of about 780,000 distinct CDR3 sequences listed, around a quarter were seen once; the top ten hold 3%. The sample also formed part of further work on T cells of mothers and their children. That paper adds: Three mothers and their six children, all healthy Caucasians, donated.

The clonotype comes from a boy aged 5-17 years in good health. The sequenced material came from blood. This chain connects TRBV20-1 to TRBJ1-6; no definite D call. In DNA form, the CDR3 reads TGCAGTGCTAGAGATCGCTACTCGGGGTCGTCCTATAATTCACCCCTCCACTTT. Its translation: CSARDRYSGSSYNSPLHF.